Listed here are 5 T cell receptor beta chains from one sample, sequenced in a study of CXCR4 blockade with PD-1 therapy in pancreatic cancer. Assay used: immunoSEQ multiplex PCR; TCRdb lists only in-frame clones, some missing. The repertoire holds 3,000 to 4,000 clones, with around 46% as singletons. What was sequenced was tumor tissue. All receptors derive from a human donor with pancreatic ductal adenocarcinoma.

The chain couples TRBV25-1 to TRBJ2-1; 8 bases are a match to TRBD2. J lost 4 bases, V lost 2 bases, and 7 bases had no gene match. CDR3 length: 16 amino acids. Germline V lookup: CDR1 MGHDK, CDR2 SYGVNS. The CDR3 DNA reads as TGTGCCAGCAGTGAAAGCGGGAGCAGGAGATACAATGAGCAGTTCTTC. Protein: CASSESGSRRYNEQFF.

In this sample, this clone turned up once. V is TRBV18 and J is TRBJ1-2; the D gene is possibly TRBD1 (6 bases). V lost 2 bases and J 2 bases, leaving 9 bases between the germline ends. The CDR3 runs 14 residues. The germline CDR1 and CDR2 sequences are KGHSH and LQKENI. The CDR3 region is CASSPGQMNYGYTF. The DNA of the CDR3 is TGTGCCAGCTCACCAGGACAGATGAACTATGGCTACACCTTC.

In its sample, this clone was seen a few times. CDR3 residues: CASSLVGGQGRDIQYF. The CDR3 DNA follows: TGTGCCAGCAGCTTAGTAGGGGGACAGGGGAGGGACATTCAGTACTTC. V is TRBV7-5 and J is TRBJ2-4; the DNA was not used to check the table's D call, TRBD1. TRBV7-5 is a documented pseudogene. CDR3 length: 16 amino acids.

This clone is categorized as medium-sized (0.01 to 0.1%). V is TRBV4-1 and J is TRBJ1-2, with 9 bases fitting TRBD1. V shed 4 bases and J 6 bases; nucleotides not matched to a gene: 6. Germline CDR1 is MGHRA and CDR2 is YSYEKL. The CDR3 totals 14 residues. CDR3 nucleotide sequence: TGCGCCAGCAGCCCCTCCCGGACAGGGGATGGCTACACCTTC. Its translation: CASSPSRTGDGYTF.

This clone is labeled as medium-sized. This rearrangement joins TRBV11-3 to TRBJ2-1; a possible D gene is TRBD1 (6 bases). Germline assignment: CDR1 SGHNT and CDR2 YENEEA. Trimming took 2 bases from V and 4 from J, leaving 18 bases between them. This CDR3 region has 17 residues. The DNA for the CDR3 is TGTGCCAGCAGCTTAAGATGGGACAACCCCTATTACAATGAGCAGTTCTTC. This encodes CASSLRWDNPYYNEQFF.